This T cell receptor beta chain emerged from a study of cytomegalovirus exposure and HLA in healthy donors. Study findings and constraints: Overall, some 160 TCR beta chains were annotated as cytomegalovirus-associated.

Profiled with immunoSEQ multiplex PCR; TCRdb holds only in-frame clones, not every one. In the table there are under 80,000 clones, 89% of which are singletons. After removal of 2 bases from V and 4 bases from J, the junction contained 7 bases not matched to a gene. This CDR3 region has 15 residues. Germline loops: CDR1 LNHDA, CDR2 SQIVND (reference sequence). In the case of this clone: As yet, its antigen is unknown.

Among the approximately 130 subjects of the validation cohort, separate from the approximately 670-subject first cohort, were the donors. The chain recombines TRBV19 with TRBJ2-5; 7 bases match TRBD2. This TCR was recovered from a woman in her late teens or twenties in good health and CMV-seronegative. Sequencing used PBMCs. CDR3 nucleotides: TGTGCCAGTAGTATATTGGCGGGCGGGGGAGAGACCCAGTACTTC. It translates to CASSILAGGGETQYF. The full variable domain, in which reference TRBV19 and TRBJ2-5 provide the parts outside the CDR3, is DGGITQSPKYLFRKEGQNVTLSCEQNLNHDAMYWYRQDPGQGLRLIYYSQIVNDFQKGDIAEGYSVSREKKESFPLTVTSAQKNPTAFYLCASSILAGGGETQYFGPGTRLLVL.